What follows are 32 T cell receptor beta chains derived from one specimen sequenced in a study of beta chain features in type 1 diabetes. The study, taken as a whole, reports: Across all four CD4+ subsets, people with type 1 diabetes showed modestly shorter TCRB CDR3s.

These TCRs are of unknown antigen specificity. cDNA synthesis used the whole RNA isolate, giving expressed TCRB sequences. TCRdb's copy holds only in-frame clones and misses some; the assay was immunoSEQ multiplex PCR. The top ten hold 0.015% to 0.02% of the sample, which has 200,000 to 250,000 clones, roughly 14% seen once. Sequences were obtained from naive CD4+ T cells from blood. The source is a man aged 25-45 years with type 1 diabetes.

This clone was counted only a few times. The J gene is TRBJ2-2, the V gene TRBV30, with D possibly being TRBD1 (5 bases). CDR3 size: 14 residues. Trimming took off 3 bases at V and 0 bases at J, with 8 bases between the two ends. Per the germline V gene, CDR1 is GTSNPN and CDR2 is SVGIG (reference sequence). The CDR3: CAWRLGANTGELFF. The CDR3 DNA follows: TGTGCCTGGAGGTTAGGGGCGAACACCGGGGAGCTGTTTTTT.

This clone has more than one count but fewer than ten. The CDR3: CASRRLAGIVDTQYF. The CDR3 DNA follows: TGTGCCAGCAGACGACTAGCGGGTATCGTGGATACGCAGTATTTT. The V call is TRBV2, the J call TRBJ2-3; 10 positions agree with TRBD2. The germline gives CDR1 SNHLY, CDR2 FYNNEI. J gave up 6 bases and V 6 bases, and 9 bases lay outside the gene matches. CDR3 length: 15 amino acids. The entire variable domain, with the rest obtained from reference TRBV2 and TRBJ2-3, is as follows: EPEVTQTPSHQVTQMGQEVILRCVPISNHLYFYWYRQILGQKVEFLVSFYNNEISEKSEIFDDQFSVERPDGSNFTLKIRSTKLEDSAMYFCASRRLAGIVDTQYFGPGTRLTVL.

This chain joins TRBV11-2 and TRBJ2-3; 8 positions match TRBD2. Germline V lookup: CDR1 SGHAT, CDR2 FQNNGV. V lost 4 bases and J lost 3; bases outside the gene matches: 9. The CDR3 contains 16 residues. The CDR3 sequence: CASSSPGLGRTDTQYF. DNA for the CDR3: TGTGCCAGCAGCTCCCCGGGACTAGGGAGGACAGATACGCAGTATTTT.

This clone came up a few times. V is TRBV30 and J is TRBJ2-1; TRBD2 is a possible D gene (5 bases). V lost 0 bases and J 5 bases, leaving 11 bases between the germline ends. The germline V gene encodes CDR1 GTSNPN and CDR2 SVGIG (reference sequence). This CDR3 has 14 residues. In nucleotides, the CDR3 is TGTGCCTGGAGTGTAGGAACTAGAAACAATGAGCAGTTCTTC. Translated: CAWSVGTRNNEQFF.

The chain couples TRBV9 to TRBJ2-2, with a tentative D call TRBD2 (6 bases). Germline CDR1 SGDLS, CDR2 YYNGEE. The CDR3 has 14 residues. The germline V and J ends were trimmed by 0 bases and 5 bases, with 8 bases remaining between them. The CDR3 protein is CASSVGGGTGELFF. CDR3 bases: TGTGCCAGCAGCGTAGGGGGAGGTACCGGGGAGCTGTTTTTT.

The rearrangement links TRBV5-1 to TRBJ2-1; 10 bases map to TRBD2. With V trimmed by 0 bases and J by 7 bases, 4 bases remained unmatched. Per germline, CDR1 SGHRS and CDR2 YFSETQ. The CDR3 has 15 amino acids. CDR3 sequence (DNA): TGCGCCAGCAGCTTGGCGCCTAGCGGGGGAAATGAGCAGTTCTTC. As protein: CASSLAPSGGNEQFF.

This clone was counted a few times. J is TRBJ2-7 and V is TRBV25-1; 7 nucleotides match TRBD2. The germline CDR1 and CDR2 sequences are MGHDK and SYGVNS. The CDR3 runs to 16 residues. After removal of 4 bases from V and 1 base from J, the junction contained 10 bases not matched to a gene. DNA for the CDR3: TGTGCCAGCAGTGCGGAGGGGAGGGCCGGGTCCTACGAGCAGTACTTC. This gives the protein CASSAEGRAGSYEQYF.

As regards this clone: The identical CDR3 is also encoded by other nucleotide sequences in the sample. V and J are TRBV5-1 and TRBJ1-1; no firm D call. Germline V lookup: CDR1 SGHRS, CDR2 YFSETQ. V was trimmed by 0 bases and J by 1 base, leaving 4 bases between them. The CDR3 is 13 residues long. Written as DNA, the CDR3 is TGCGCCAGCAGCTTGGGGGCGAACACTGAAGCTTTCTTT. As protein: CASSLGANTEAFF.

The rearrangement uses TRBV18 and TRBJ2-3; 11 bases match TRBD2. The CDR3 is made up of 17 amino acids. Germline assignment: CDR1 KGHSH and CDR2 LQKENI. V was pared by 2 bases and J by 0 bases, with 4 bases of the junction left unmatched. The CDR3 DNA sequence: TGTGCCAGCTCACCAGGACTAGCGGGCCCAAGCACAGATACGCAGTATTTT. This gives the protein CASSPGLAGPSTDTQYF.

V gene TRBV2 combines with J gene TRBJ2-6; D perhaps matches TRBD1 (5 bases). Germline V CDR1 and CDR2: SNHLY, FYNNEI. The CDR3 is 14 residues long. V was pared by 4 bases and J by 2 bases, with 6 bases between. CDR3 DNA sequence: TGTGCCAGCAGTGCAGGGACTGGGGCCAACGTCCTGACTTTC. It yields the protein CASSAGTGANVLTF. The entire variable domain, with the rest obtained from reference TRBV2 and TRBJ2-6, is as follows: EPEVTQTPSHQVTQMGQEVILRCVPISNHLYFYWYRQILGQKVEFLVSFYNNEISEKSEIFDDQFSVERPDGSNFTLKIRSTKLEDSAMYFCASSAGTGANVLTFGAGSRLTVL.

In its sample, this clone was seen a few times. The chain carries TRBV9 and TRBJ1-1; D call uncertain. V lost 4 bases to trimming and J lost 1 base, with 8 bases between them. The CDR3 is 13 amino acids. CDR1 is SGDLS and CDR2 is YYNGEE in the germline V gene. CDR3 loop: CASSPDWNTEAFF. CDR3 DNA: TGTGCCAGCAGCCCGGACTGGAACACTGAAGCTTTCTTT.

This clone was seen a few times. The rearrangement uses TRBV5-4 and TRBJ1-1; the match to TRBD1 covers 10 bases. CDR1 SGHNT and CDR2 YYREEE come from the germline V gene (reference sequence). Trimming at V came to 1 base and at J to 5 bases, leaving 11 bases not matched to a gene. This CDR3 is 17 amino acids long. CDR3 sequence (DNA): TGTGCCAGCAGCTTGCGTGGGACAGGGGTGTTAGTTACTGAAGCTTTCTTT. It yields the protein CASSLRGTGVLVTEAFF.

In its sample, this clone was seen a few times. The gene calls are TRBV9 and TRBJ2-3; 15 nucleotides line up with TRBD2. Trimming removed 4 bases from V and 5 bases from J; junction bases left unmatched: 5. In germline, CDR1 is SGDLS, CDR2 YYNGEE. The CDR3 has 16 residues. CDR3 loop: CASSRTSGGAVDTQYF. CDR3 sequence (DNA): TGTGCCAGCAGCAGGACTAGCGGGGGGGCAGTAGATACGCAGTATTTT.

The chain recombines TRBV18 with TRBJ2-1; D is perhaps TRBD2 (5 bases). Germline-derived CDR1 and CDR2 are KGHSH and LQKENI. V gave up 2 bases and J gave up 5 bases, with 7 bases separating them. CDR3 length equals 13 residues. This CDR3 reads CASSPSRDNEQFF. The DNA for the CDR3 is TGTGCCAGCTCACCATCGAGGGACAATGAGCAGTTCTTC.

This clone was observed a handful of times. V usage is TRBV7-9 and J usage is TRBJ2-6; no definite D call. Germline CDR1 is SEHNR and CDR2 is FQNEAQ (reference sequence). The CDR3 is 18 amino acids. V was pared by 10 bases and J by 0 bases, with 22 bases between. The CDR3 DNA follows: TGTGCCATCCTATCTGGGCCGGCAGCCCCCTCTGGGGCCAACGTCCTGACTTTC. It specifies CAILSGPAAPSGANVLTF.

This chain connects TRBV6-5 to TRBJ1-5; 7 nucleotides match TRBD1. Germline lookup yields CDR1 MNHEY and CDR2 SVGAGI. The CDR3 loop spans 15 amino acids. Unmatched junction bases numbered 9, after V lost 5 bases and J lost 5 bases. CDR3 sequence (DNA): TGTGCCAGCAGTCGCCTGGAGGGGGCCGATCAGCCCCAGCATTTT. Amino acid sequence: CASSRLEGADQPQHF.

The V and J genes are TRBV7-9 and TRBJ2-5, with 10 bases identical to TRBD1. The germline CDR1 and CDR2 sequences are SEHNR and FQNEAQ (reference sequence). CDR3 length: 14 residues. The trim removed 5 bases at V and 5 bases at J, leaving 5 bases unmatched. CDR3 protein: CASSLTGGGETQYF. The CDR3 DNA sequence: TGTGCCAGCAGCCTGACAGGGGGCGGCGAGACCCAGTACTTC.

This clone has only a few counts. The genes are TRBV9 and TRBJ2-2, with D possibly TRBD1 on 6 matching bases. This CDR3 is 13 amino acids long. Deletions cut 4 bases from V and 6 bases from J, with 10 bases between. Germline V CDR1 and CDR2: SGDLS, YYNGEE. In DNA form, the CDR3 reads TGTGCCAGCAGCTCAACAGGGTCCGGGGAGCTGTTTTTT. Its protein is CASSSTGSGELFF.

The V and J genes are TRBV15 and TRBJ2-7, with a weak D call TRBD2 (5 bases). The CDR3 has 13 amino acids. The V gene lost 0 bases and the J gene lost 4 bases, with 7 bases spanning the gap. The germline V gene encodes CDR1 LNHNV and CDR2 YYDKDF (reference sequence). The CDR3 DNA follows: TGTGCCACCAGCAGAGATCGGGGTTACGAGCAGTACTTC. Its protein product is CATSRDRGYEQYF.

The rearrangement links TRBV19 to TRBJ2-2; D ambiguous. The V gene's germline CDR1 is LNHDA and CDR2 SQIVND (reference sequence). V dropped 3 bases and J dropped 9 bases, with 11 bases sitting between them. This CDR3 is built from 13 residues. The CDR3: CASSIGLRRELFF. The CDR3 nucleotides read TGTGCCAGTAGTATCGGGTTGCGCCGGGAGCTGTTTTTT.

CDR3 sequence: CASSFRLAGVGEQFF. CDR3 DNA sequence: TGTGCCAGCAGCTTCAGACTAGCGGGAGTAGGTGAGCAGTTCTTC. The V and J genes are TRBV7-9 and TRBJ2-1, with 12 bases that match TRBD2. The trim removed 3 bases at V and 9 bases at J, leaving 6 bases unmatched. Germline assignment: CDR1 SEHNR and CDR2 FQNEAQ (reference sequence). The CDR3 covers 15 residues.

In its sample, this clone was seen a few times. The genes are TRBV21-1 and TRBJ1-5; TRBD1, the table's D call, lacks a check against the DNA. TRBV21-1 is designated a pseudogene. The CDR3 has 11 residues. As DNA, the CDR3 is TGTGCCAGCACCCCAAATCAGCCCCAGCATTTT. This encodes CASTPNQPQHF.

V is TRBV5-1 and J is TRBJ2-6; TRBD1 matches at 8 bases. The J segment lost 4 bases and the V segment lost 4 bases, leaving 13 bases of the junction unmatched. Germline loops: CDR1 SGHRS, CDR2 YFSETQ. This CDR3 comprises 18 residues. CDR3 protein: CASSRLPDRAAGANVLTF. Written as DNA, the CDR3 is TGCGCCAGCAGCCGCCTTCCGGACAGGGCAGCGGGGGCCAACGTCCTGACTTTC.

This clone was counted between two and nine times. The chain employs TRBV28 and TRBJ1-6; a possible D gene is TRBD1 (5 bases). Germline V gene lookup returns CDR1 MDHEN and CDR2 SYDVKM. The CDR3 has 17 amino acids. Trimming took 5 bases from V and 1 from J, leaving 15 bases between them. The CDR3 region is CASSPMSRVSYNSPLHF. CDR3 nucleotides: TGTGCCAGCAGTCCGATGAGCAGGGTGTCCTATAATTCACCCCTCCACTTT.

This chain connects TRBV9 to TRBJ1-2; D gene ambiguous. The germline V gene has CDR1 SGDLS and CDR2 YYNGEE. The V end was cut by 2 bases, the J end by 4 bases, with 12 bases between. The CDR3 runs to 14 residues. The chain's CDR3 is CASSVTDEGYGYTF. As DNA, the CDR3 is TGTGCCAGCAGCGTGACGGACGAGGGCTATGGCTACACCTTC.

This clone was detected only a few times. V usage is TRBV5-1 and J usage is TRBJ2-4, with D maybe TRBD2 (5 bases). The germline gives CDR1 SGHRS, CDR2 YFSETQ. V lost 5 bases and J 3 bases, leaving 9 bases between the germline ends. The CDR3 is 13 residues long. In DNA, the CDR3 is TGCGCCAGCAGGTCCGGGATCAAAAACATTCAGTACTTC. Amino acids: CASRSGIKNIQYF.

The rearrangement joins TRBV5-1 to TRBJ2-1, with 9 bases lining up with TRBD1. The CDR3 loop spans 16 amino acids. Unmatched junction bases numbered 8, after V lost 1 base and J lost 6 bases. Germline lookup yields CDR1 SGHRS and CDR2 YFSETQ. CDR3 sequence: CASSLRTGTGFNEQFF. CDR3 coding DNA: TGCGCCAGCAGCTTGAGAACCGGGACAGGGTTCAATGAGCAGTTCTTC.

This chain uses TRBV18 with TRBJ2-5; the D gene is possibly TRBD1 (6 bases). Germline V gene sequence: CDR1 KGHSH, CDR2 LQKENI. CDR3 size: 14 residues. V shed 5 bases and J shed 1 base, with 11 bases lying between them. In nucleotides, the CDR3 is TGTGCCAGCTCAGTAAGGACAGCCCAAGAGACCCAGTACTTC. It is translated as CASSVRTAQETQYF. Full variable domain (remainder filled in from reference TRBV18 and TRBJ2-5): NAGVMQNPRHLVRRRGQEARLRCSPMKGHSHVYWYRQLPEEGLKFMVYLQKENIIDESGMPKERFSAEFPKEGPSILRIQQVVRGDSAAYFCASSVRTAQETQYFGPGTRLLVL.

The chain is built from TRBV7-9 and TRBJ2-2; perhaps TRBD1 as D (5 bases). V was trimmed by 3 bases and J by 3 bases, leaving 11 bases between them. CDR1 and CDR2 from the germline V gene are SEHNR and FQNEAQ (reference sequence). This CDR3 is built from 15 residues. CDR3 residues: CASSFVGPYTGELFF. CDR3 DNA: TGTGCCAGCAGCTTCGTGGGGCCCTACACCGGGGAGCTGTTTTTT.

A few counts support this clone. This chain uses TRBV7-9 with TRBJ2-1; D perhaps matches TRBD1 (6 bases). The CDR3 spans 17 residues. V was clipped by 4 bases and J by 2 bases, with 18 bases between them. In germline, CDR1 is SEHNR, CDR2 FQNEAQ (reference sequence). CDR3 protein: CASSSVGASPPYNEQFF. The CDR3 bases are TGTGCCAGCAGCTCCGTGGGGGCTTCCCCACCCTACAATGAGCAGTTCTTC.

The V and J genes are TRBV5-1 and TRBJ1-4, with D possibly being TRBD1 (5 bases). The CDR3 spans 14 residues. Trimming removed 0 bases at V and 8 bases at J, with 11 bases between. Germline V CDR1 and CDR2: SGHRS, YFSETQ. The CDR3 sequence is CASSLAGDREKLFF. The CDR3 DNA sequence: TGCGCCAGCAGCTTGGCGGGGGATCGCGAAAAACTGTTTTTT.

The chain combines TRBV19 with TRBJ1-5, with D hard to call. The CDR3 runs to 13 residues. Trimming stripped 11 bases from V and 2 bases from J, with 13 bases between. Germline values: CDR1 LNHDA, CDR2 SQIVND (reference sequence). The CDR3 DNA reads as TGTGCCGGTGCGAGAACCGGCAATCAGCCCCAGCATTTT. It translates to CAGARTGNQPQHF.